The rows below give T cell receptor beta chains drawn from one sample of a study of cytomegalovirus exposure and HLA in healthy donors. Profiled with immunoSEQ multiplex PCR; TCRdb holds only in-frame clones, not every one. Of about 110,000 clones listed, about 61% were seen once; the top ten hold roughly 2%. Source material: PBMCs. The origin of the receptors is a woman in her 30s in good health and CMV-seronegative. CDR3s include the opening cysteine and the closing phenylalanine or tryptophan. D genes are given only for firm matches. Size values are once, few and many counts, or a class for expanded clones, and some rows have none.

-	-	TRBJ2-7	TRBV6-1	TGTGCCAGCAGTGAAGCGGGGCGAGGATCGGGCTACGAGCAGTACTTC	CASSEAGRGSGYEQYF
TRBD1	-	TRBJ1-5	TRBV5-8	TGTGCCAGCAGCCTTATTTCACAGGGGGATCAGCCCCAGCATTTT	CASSLISQGDQPQHF
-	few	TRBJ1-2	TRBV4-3	TGCGCCAGCAGCCAAGAGACAGAAGACTATGGCTACACCTTC	CASSQETEDYGYTF
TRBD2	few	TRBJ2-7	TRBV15	TGTGCCACCAGTCTAGCGGGGGAAACCTACGAGCAGTACTTC	CATSLAGETYEQYF
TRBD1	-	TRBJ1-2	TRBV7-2	TGTGCCAGCAGCACCTACCGGGACAGGCCGCATTCAGGTGGCTACACCTTC	CASSTYRDRPHSGGYTF
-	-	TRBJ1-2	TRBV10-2	TGCGCCAGCAGTGAGCGGCGGTTAATCGGGGGCTACACCTTC	CASSERRLIGGYTF
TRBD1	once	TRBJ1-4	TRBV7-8	TGTGCCAGCAGCTTATCCAACCCGACAGGGGCGGGTGGTGAAAAACTGTTTTTT	CASSLSNPTGAGGEKLFF
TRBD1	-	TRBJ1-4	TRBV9	TGTGCCAGCAGCTCCGGCGGACAGGCTAATGAAAAACTGTTTTTT	CASSSGGQANEKLFF
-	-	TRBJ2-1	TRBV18	TGTGCCAGCTCACCACCGGGACACAACTACAATGAGCAGTTCTTC	CASSPPGHNYNEQFF
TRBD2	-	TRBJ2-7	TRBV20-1	TGCAGTGCAGGACTAGCCTACGAGCAGTACTTC	CSAGLAYEQYF
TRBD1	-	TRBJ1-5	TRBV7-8	TGTGCCAGCAGCCCCGGGACAGGGACCAATCAGCCCCAGCATTTT	CASSPGTGTNQPQHF
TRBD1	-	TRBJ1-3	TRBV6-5	TGTGCCAGCAACCACAGGGGGCTGGGAGGAAACACCATATATTTT	CASNHRGLGGNTIYF
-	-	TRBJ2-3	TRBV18	TGTGCCAGCTCACCATCCTCTGTGGATACGCAGTATTTT	CASSPSSVDTQYF
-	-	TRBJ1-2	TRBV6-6	TGTGCCAGCAGTTACTCGAATACAGGGACCGTCTATGGCTACACCTTC	CASSYSNTGTVYGYTF
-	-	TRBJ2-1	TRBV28	TGTGCCAGCTCCTTTCGTCGGGGCTACAATGAGCAGTTCTTC	CASSFRRGYNEQFF
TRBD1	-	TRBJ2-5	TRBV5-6	TGTGCCAGCAGGGGGACAGGGGGCGGAGAGACCCAGTACTTC	CASRGTGGGETQYF
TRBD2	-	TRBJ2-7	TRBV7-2	TGTGCCAGCAGCTCCCGGACTAGCGGATCTTACGAGCAGTACTTC	CASSSRTSGSYEQYF
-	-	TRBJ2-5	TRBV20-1	TGCAGTGCCCTTAGCGACCTCCAGTACTTC	CSALSDLQYF
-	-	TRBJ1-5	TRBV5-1	TGCGCCAGCAGCTTGGGTCCAACAGGAGTCAATCAGCCCCAGCATTTT	CASSLGPTGVNQPQHF
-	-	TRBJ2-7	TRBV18	TGTGCCAGCTCACCAACCAGACAGGCCTCCTACGAGCAGTACTTC	CASSPTRQASYEQYF
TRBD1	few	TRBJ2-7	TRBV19	TGTGCCAGTAGTCAAAGGACAGGGGGCTACGAGCAGTACTTC	CASSQRTGGYEQYF
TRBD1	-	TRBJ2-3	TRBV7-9	TGTGCCAGCAGCCCCGGGACAGGGAGCACAGATACGCAGTATTTT	CASSPGTGSTDTQYF
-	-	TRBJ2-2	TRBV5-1	TGCGCCAGCAGCTTGGGGAGGGAGGCCACCGGGGAGCTGTTTTTT	CASSLGREATGELFF
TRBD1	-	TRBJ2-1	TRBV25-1	TGTGCCAGCAGTGGAGGACAGGCCTACAATGAGCAGTTCTTC	CASSGGQAYNEQFF
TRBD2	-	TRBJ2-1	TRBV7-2	TGTGCCAGCAGCTTATCTAGCGGGAGTTCCAGTGAGCAGTTCTTC	CASSLSSGSSSEQFF
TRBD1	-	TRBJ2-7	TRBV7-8	TGTGCCAGCAGCTTAGAGCCGGGACAGGGTCTCTTCGAGCAGTACTTC	CASSLEPGQGLFEQYF
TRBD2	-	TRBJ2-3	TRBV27	TGTGCCAGCAGTTTATGGGGACTAGCGGGTACAGATACGCAGTATTTT	CASSLWGLAGTDTQYF
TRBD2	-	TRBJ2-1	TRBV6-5	TGTGCCAGCAGCCCGGGACTAGTAAATGAGCAGTTCTTC	CASSPGLVNEQFF
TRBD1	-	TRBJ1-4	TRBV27	TGTGCCAGCAGTTCCACAGGGGGCTCTAATGAAAAACTGTTTTTT	CASSSTGGSNEKLFF
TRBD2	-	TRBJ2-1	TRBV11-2	TGTGCCACACAAAAAGCGGGAGTTTCCAATGAGCAGTTCTTC	CATQKAGVSNEQFF
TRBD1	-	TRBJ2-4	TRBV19	TGTGCCAGTAGTACCAAGGACAGGGGATGGTACTTC	CASSTKDRGWYF
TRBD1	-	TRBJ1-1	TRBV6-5	TGTGCCAGCAGTCAAACAGGGGTGAACACTGAAGCTTTCTTT	CASSQTGVNTEAFF
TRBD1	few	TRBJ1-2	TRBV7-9	TGTGCCAGCAGCCCCGGACAGGGAGGCTATGGCTACACCTTC	CASSPGQGGYGYTF
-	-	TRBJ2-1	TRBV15	TGTGCCACCAGCAGAGATCCCCAGGGCCAAGCGGGCTACAATGAGCAGTTCTTC	CATSRDPQGQAGYNEQFF
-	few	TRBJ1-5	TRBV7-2	TGTGCCAGCAGCTTCAATAGCAATCAGCCCCAGCATTTT	CASSFNSNQPQHF
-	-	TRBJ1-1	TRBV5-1	TGCGCCAGCAGCTTGGACGGGAAGAACACTGAAGCTTTCTTT	CASSLDGKNTEAFF
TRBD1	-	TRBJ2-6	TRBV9	TGTGCCAGCAGCGTTGGGACAGTTGGGGCCAACGTCCTGACTTTC	CASSVGTVGANVLTF
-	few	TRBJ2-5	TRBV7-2	TGTGCCAGCAGCTTAAACGCGGGAACCAAGACCCAGTACTTC	CASSLNAGTKTQYF
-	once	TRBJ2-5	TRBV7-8	TGTGCCAGCAGCTTTAGAGAGACCCAGTACTTC	CASSFRETQYF
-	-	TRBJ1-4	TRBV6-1	TGTGCCAGCAGTGAATTTGAACAGCCTGCAACTAATGAAAAACTGTTTTTT	CASSEFEQPATNEKLFF
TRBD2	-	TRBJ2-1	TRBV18	TGTGCCAGTTCCCCCGGCGGGAGGGCCGGGTACAATGAGCAGTTCTTC	CASSPGGRAGYNEQFF
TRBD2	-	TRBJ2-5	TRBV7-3	TGTGCCAGCATCCAATTTGGACTAGCGGGATTAGAGACCCAGTACTTC	CASIQFGLAGLETQYF
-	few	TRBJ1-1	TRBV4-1	TGCGCCAGCAGCCAATTCCGGGAACTGAACACTGAAGCTTTCTTT	CASSQFRELNTEAFF
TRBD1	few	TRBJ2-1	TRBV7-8	TGTGCCAGCACTGAACGGGACAGGGCCAATGAGCAGTTCTTC	CASTERDRANEQFF
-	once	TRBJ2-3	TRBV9	TGTGCCAGCAGCGTAGGGAGCATTCGGACAGATACGCAGTATTTT	CASSVGSIRTDTQYF
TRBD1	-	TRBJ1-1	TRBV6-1	TGTGCCAGCGCCCAAGGGGGCGCGGGTCACACTGAAGCTTTCTTT	CASAQGGAGHTEAFF
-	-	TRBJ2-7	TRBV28	TGTGCCAGCACCCTAGCAGGCCCCTACGAGCAGTACTTC	CASTLAGPYEQYF
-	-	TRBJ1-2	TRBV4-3	TGCGCCAGCAGCCAAGATTATCCGCAGGGCAACCGCTATGGCTACACCTTC	CASSQDYPQGNRYGYTF
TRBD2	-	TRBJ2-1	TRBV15	TGTGCCACCAGCAGAGACGGGACTAAGTACAATGAGCAGTTCTTC	CATSRDGTKYNEQFF
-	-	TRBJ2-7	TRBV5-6	TGTGCCAGCAGCTTAGGAGGGAGAGCCCACGAGCAGTACTTC	CASSLGGRAHEQYF
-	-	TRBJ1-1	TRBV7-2	TGTGCCAGCAGCTTAGCCCCCAGGGGGAACACTGAAGCTTTCTTT	CASSLAPRGNTEAFF
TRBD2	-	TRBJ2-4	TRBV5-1	TGCGCCAGCAGCCCCAGGGAGGGGGCCAAAAACATTCAGTACTTC	CASSPREGAKNIQYF
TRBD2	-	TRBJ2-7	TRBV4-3	TGCGCCAGCAGCCAAGAGTTGCGGGAGCTATACGAGCAGTACTTC	CASSQELRELYEQYF
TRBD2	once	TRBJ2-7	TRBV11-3	TGTGCCAGCAGCTTAGGACTAGCGGGAGAGAACGAGCAGTACTTC	CASSLGLAGENEQYF
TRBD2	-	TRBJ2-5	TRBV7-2	TGTGCCAGCAGCTTACTTAGCGGGAGGGAGACCCAGTACTTC	CASSLLSGRETQYF